The 18 T cell receptor beta chains listed next were all sequenced from one sample in a study of blood T cell repertoires in COVID-19. TCRdb's table, derived via immunoSEQ multiplex PCR, lists solely in-frame clones and lacks some. The sample shows under 90,000 clones, 75% to 90% of them seen only once. Sequencing was done on a sample of peripheral blood. The receptors were gathered from a woman of 80 years or more with active or convalescent COVID-19.

V gene TRBV19 combines with J gene TRBJ2-5, with TRBD1 matching 7 bases. V dropped 0 bases and J dropped 4; count of bases not matched to a gene: 2. Germline-derived CDR1 and CDR2 are LNHDA and SQIVND (reference sequence). The CDR3 runs 14 residues. CDR3 in DNA: TGTGCCAGTAGTATAGATCACAGGGGAGAGACCCAGTACTTC. This gives the protein CASSIDHRGETQYF.

This chain joins TRBV21-1 and TRBJ1-5; the D segment call TRBD1 is taken from the table without a DNA check. TRBV21-1 is a known pseudogene. The CDR3 contains 14 residues. CDR3 residues: CASSIDRVGQPQHF. CDR3 nucleotide sequence: TGTGCCAGCAGCATTGACAGGGTAGGCCAGCCCCAGCATTTT.

The chain carries TRBV18 and TRBJ2-3, with TRBD1 identical over 11 bases. This CDR3 has 17 residues. Unmatched junction bases numbered 8, after V lost 4 bases and J lost 2 bases. Germline V gene data show CDR1 as KGHSH and CDR2 as LQKENI. CDR3 protein: CASSRLGQGDYTDTQYF. The CDR3 bases are TGTGCCAGCTCACGACTGGGACAGGGGGATTACACAGATACGCAGTATTTT.

The sample holds a few counts of this clone. This chain links TRBV19 with TRBJ1-5; D gene unclear. The CDR3 has 13 residues. The ends were cut back, 0 bases at V and 5 bases at J, with 5 bases in the middle. CDR1 and CDR2 (germline): LNHDA, SQIVND (reference sequence). In DNA, the CDR3 is TGTGCCAGTAGTATAGATCATGATCAGCCCCAGCATTTT. It encodes CASSIDHDQPQHF.

This clone has only one observation. The J gene is TRBJ1-4, the V gene TRBV6-5, with 9 bases identical to TRBD1. J was trimmed by 5 bases and V by 2 bases; bases with no gene match: 6. This CDR3 spans 16 amino acids. The germline V gene encodes CDR1 MNHEY and CDR2 SVGAGI. The CDR3 spells CASSYTSGTGNEKLFF. The CDR3 coding sequence is TGTGCCAGCAGTTACACTTCCGGGACAGGGAATGAAAAACTGTTTTTT.

This clone was found a few times. This chain connects TRBV19 to TRBJ1-4; 8 nucleotides line up with TRBD1. The germline V gene encodes CDR1 LNHDA and CDR2 SQIVND (reference sequence). Trimming cost V 5 bases and J 0 bases; bases outside gene matches: 5. The CDR3 contains 16 residues. Here the CDR3 reads CASSGTGFSTNEKLFF. As DNA, the CDR3 is TGTGCCAGTAGTGGGACAGGTTTTTCAACTAATGAAAAACTGTTTTTT.

V and J are TRBV5-1 and TRBJ1-2, with D maybe TRBD1 (6 bases). Germline V lookup: CDR1 SGHRS, CDR2 YFSETQ. The CDR3 spans 16 residues. Between the trimmed V and J ends, which lost 3 bases and 10 bases, there was a span of 25 bases. CDR3 nucleotide sequence: TGCGCCAGCAGCTCTCAGAAGACAGGTTTAACCTGGGCCTACACCTTC. Its protein is CASSSQKTGLTWAYTF.

This clone came up a few times. J is TRBJ1-2 and V is TRBV5-1; 9 nucleotides align to TRBD1. Germline V gene data show CDR1 as SGHRS and CDR2 as YFSETQ. The length of the CDR3 is 14 residues. The V gene end was trimmed by 3 bases and the J gene end by 2 bases; junction bases not matched to a gene: 2. CDR3 in DNA: TGCGCCAGCAGCTCTGGACAGGGGAACTATGGCTACACCTTC. As protein: CASSSGQGNYGYTF.

The chain uses TRBV5-1 and TRBJ1-1; TRBD1 aligns across 7 bases. J was trimmed by 5 bases and V by 2 bases; bases with no gene match: 3. The CDR3 runs 13 residues. Germline CDR1 reads SGHRS; CDR2 reads YFSETQ. As DNA, the CDR3 is TGCGCCAGCAGCTTCCAGGGGGAAACTGAAGCTTTCTTT. It specifies CASSFQGETEAFF.

V usage is TRBV4-3 and J usage is TRBJ2-2, with 8 bases that match TRBD1. CDR1 is LGHNA and CDR2 is YSLEER in the germline V gene. The CDR3 runs to 15 residues. V gave up 0 bases and J gave up 5 bases; unmatched junction bases: 2. CDR3 coding DNA: TGCGCCAGCAGCCAAGACAGGGGGCGGACCGGGGAGCTGTTTTTT. It yields the protein CASSQDRGRTGELFF.

This clone was counted only a few times. The genes are TRBV19 and TRBJ2-1; 9 bases align to TRBD1. J gave up 7 bases and V 5 bases, and 12 bases lay outside the gene matches. The V gene's germline CDR1 is LNHDA and CDR2 SQIVND (reference sequence). This CDR3 has 16 residues. The DNA of the CDR3 is TGTGCCAGTAGTTCACTAGACAGGGGGTATAAGAATGAGCAGTTCTTC. Translation gives CASSSLDRGYKNEQFF.

The chain uses TRBV9 and TRBJ2-1; D is unresolved. The V gene lost 0 bases and the J gene lost 8 bases, with 15 bases spanning the gap. This CDR3 is 15 amino acids long. The germline V gene encodes CDR1 SGDLS and CDR2 YYNGEE. The CDR3 DNA follows: TGTGCCAGCAGCGTAGGGCTAGAAATCAGACATGAGCAGTTCTTC. Translated, it gives CASSVGLEIRHEQFF.

This chain uses TRBV5-1 with TRBJ2-5; the match to TRBD2 covers 9 bases. The germline gives CDR1 SGHRS, CDR2 YFSETQ. CDR3 length: 15 residues. V trimming: 4 bases; J trimming: 3 bases; junction bases outside the gene matches: 7. This CDR3 is CASSPGGGAEETQYF. DNA for the CDR3: TGCGCCAGCAGCCCGGGCGGGGGGGCGGAAGAGACCCAGTACTTC.

Only a few counts were recorded for this clone. The chain recombines TRBV19 with TRBJ1-6, with 10 bases fitting TRBD1. There are 13 residues in the CDR3. After removal of 8 bases from V and 10 bases from J, the junction contained 5 bases not matched to a gene. Germline V CDR1 and CDR2: LNHDA, SQIVND (reference sequence). CDR3 DNA sequence: TGTGCCAGTCGGGGACAGGGGCGATCACCCCTCCACTTT. It codes for CASRGQGRSPLHF.

CDR3 protein: CASSLGGTGELFF. CDR3 sequence (DNA): TGTGCCAGCAGCTTAGGCGGGACCGGGGAGCTGTTTTTT. J is TRBJ2-2 and V is TRBV13; D gene ambiguous. Germline CDR1 reads PRHDT; CDR2 reads FYEKMQ (reference sequence). The CDR3 is 13 amino acids. The V and J ends lost 0 bases and 5 bases respectively, with 4 bases between them.

This chain uses TRBV28 with TRBJ1-1, with D uncertain. Germline loops: CDR1 MDHEN, CDR2 SYDVKM. The CDR3 runs to 14 residues. The V end lost 5 bases, the J end lost 2 bases, and 12 bases lay between the germline ends. The CDR3 DNA follows: TGTGCCAGCAGTAGAGCCGGGAGTAACACTGAAGCTTTCTTT. Encoded protein: CASSRAGSNTEAFF.

This clone was observed once. The CDR3 nucleotides read TGTGCCAGCAGCTTAGCTCGCAATGAGCAGTTCTTC. Its translation is CASSLARNEQFF. The rearrangement links TRBV11-3 to TRBJ2-1; D is uncertain. This CDR3 spans 12 amino acids. V was clipped by 1 base and J by 6 bases, with 4 bases between them. The V gene's germline CDR1 is SGHNT and CDR2 YENEEA.

The V gene is TRBV9, the J gene TRBJ2-1; TRBD2 matches at 11 bases. The CDR3 is 16 residues long. In germline, CDR1 is SGDLS, CDR2 YYNGEE. Trimming cost V 4 bases and J 2 bases; bases outside gene matches: 5. The CDR3 nucleotides read TGTGCCAGCAGCCTGGGACTAGCGGTCGCCTACAATGAGCAGTTCTTC. Translated: CASSLGLAVAYNEQFF.